The TCR beta chain under discussion was sequenced for a study of cytomegalovirus exposure and HLA in healthy donors. Looking at the study overall: Earlier, some 200 million T cells were analyzed, and about 100 million unique TCR beta sequences were found among them. For the roughly 400 genotyped donors, over 80% fell within the Caucasian-associated ancestry cluster.

The V end lost 4 bases, the J end lost 4 bases, and 7 bases lay between the germline ends. This CDR3 has 12 amino acids. Germline V CDR1 and CDR2: MGHDK, SYGVNS. As to this clone: Its antigen is unidentified.

It was with 60 Vbeta and 13 Jbeta primers that the PCR ran. Method: immunoSEQ multiplex PCR; TCRdb's copy keeps in-frame clones and lacks some. The sample data list roughly 42,000 clones. Findings and limits, study-wide: A missense variant in DCLRE1C was later tied to TCR beta V- and J-gene trimming. As immune exposure information, only CMV serostatus was available.

This chain joins TRBV25-1 and TRBJ1-2; D is undetermined. The receptor was derived from a man aged 30 to 45 in good health and CMV-seronegative. The source material was PBMCs. CDR3 DNA sequence: TGTGCCAGCAGTGTAAGCACCTATGGCTACACCTTC. Translated: CASSVSTYGYTF.